The rows below give T cell receptor beta chains drawn from one sample of a study of vaccination and CD4 T cells after COVID-19. Their specific antigens are unknown. MiXCR, run by TCRdb on the PCR reads, gives a single entry per CDR3 protein. The sample yields 6,000 to 8,000 distinct CDR3 sequences, 39% seen once. The sequencing input was CD4+ T cells from blood, cultured in vitro. The receptors originated from a human donor in good health. The CDR3 runs from the conserved cysteine through the conserved F or W. The D gene is left open where the match is weak. The size of a clone is reported for some rows only, either as once, few or many, or as a class for expanded clones.

CDR3nt: TGTGCCAGCAGTTACGGGACAGGGGGCTACGAGCAGTACTTC; CDR3aa: CASSYGTGGYEQYF; len: 14; abundance: few; j_gene: TRBJ2-7; d_gene: TRBD1; v_gene: TRBV6-5
CDR3nt: TGCGCCAGCAGCACCGTTGGGACTAGCGGAGAAGAGCAGTACTTC; CDR3aa: CASSTVGTSGEEQYF; len: 15; abundance: .; j_gene: TRBJ2-7; d_gene: TRBD2; v_gene: TRBV10-2
CDR3nt: TGCGCCAGCAGTGAAGGTGTGACTAGTGGATATACGCAGTATTTT; CDR3aa: CASSEGVTSGYTQYF; len: 15; abundance: few; j_gene: TRBJ2-3; d_gene: .; v_gene: TRBV10-1
CDR3nt: TGTGCCAGCAGCTTATTGTGGGCAGCCTATAGCAATCAGCCCCAGCATTTT; CDR3aa: CASSLLWAAYSNQPQHF; len: 17; abundance: medium-sized; j_gene: TRBJ1-5; d_gene: .; v_gene: TRBV7-6
CDR3nt: TGTGCCAGCAGTGCCCGTGGGGGCCTGAGCACCGGGGAGCTGTTTTTT; CDR3aa: CASSARGGLSTGELFF; len: 16; abundance: medium-sized; j_gene: TRBJ2-2; d_gene: .; v_gene: TRBV25-1
CDR3nt: TGTGCCACCAGCAGACGGACAGGGTATAGCAATCAGCCCCAGCATTTT; CDR3aa: CATSRRTGYSNQPQHF; len: 16; abundance: .; j_gene: TRBJ1-5; d_gene: TRBD1; v_gene: TRBV15
CDR3nt: TGCAGTGCTAGAGTCACAGCAGTACTCACTGAAGCTTTCTTT; CDR3aa: CSARVTAVLTEAFF; len: 14; abundance: .; j_gene: TRBJ1-1; d_gene: .; v_gene: TRBV20-1
CDR3nt: TGTGCCTCCGGGCGGGGCTCCTACGAGCAGTACTTC; CDR3aa: CASGRGSYEQYF; len: 12; abundance: .; j_gene: TRBJ2-7; d_gene: .; v_gene: TRBV6-1
CDR3nt: TGCGCCAGCAGCCAAGCCCTCCACTACACCTTC; CDR3aa: CASSQALHYTF; len: 11; abundance: .; j_gene: TRBJ1-2; d_gene: .; v_gene: TRBV4-3
CDR3nt: TGCAGCGCAAGGAACACTGAAGCTTTCTTT; CDR3aa: CSARNTEAFF; len: 10; abundance: .; j_gene: TRBJ1-1; d_gene: .; v_gene: TRBV29-1
CDR3nt: TGTGCCAGTAGTATGGGCAGGGCGGGAGCTAACTATGGCTACACCTTC; CDR3aa: CASSMGRAGANYGYTF; len: 16; abundance: few; j_gene: TRBJ1-2; d_gene: .; v_gene: TRBV19
CDR3nt: TGTGCCTGGAGTGTGGGAGGGTCTGCTGGGGCCAACGTCCTGACTTTC; CDR3aa: CAWSVGGSAGANVLTF; len: 16; abundance: .; j_gene: TRBJ2-6; d_gene: TRBD2; v_gene: TRBV30
CDR3nt: TGTGCCAGCGCCACATTGATTTACGAGCAGTACTTC; CDR3aa: CASATLIYEQYF; len: 12; abundance: large; j_gene: TRBJ2-7; d_gene: .; v_gene: TRBV2
CDR3nt: TGTGCCAGTAGATCCAAAGGGGTGAGCCAGCCCCAGCATTTT; CDR3aa: CASRSKGVSQPQHF; len: 14; abundance: few; j_gene: TRBJ1-5; d_gene: .; v_gene: TRBV19
CDR3nt: TGTGCCAGCAGTCCGAACACCGGGGAGCTGTTTTTT; CDR3aa: CASSPNTGELFF; len: 12; abundance: .; j_gene: TRBJ2-2; d_gene: .; v_gene: TRBV12-3/TRBV12-4
CDR3nt: TGTGCCAGCAGTTTAGATTCCGGCTATCAGCCCCAGCATTTT; CDR3aa: CASSLDSGYQPQHF; len: 14; abundance: .; j_gene: TRBJ1-5; d_gene: .; v_gene: TRBV27
CDR3nt: TGTGCCAGCAGCTTAGAAGGGGGTAGCGGGGCCAGCACAGATACGCAGTATTTT; CDR3aa: CASSLEGGSGASTDTQYF; len: 18; abundance: .; j_gene: TRBJ2-3; d_gene: TRBD2; v_gene: TRBV7-6
CDR3nt: TGTGCCACCAGCAGAGCGGGGACTCGAGACAATGAGCAGTTCTTC; CDR3aa: CATSRAGTRDNEQFF; len: 15; abundance: .; j_gene: TRBJ2-1; d_gene: .; v_gene: TRBV15
CDR3nt: TGTGCCAGCAGCTCCCGGACTAGCGGGGGGGTAGCCAAAAACATTCAGTACTTC; CDR3aa: CASSSRTSGGVAKNIQYF; len: 18; abundance: .; j_gene: TRBJ2-4; d_gene: TRBD2; v_gene: TRBV7-2
CDR3nt: TGTGCCAGTAGCACCTATCGACAGGGGGCGTCTGGAAACACCATATATTTT; CDR3aa: CASSTYRQGASGNTIYF; len: 17; abundance: few; j_gene: TRBJ1-3; d_gene: TRBD1; v_gene: TRBV19
CDR3nt: TGTGCCATCAGGACGGGGGGGGCTTTCCCTGAAGCTTTCTTT; CDR3aa: CAIRTGGAFPEAFF; len: 14; abundance: few; j_gene: TRBJ1-1; d_gene: .; v_gene: TRBV10-3
CDR3nt: TGTGCCAGCAGGAGAACGGGTGTCCCATTGAATTCACCCCTCCACTTT; CDR3aa: CASRRTGVPLNSPLHF; len: 16; abundance: .; j_gene: TRBJ1-6; d_gene: .; v_gene: TRBV27
CDR3nt: TGCGCCAGCAGCCTACAGGGGCAGGGGGTCTCCGGGGAGCTGTTTTTT; CDR3aa: CASSLQGQGVSGELFF; len: 16; abundance: .; j_gene: TRBJ2-2; d_gene: TRBD1; v_gene: TRBV5-1
CDR3nt: TGCAGTGCTAGTGCGGGGGGTAGCACAGATACGCAGTATTTT; CDR3aa: CSASAGGSTDTQYF; len: 14; abundance: few; j_gene: TRBJ2-3; d_gene: TRBD2; v_gene: TRBV20-1
CDR3nt: TGTGCCAGCAGTTTCGCACTTGGGGCCACTGAAGCTTTCTTT; CDR3aa: CASSFALGATEAFF; len: 14; abundance: .; j_gene: TRBJ1-1; d_gene: .; v_gene: TRBV27
CDR3nt: TGTGCCAGCAGCCAAGATCCTAGCGGGAGGGCCAGTACGCAGTATTTT; CDR3aa: CASSQDPSGRASTQYF; len: 16; abundance: .; j_gene: TRBJ2-3; d_gene: TRBD2; v_gene: TRBV14
CDR3nt: TGTGCCAGCAGTTACTCAGGGATGAGCACTGAAGCTTTCTTT; CDR3aa: CASSYSGMSTEAFF; len: 14; abundance: .; j_gene: TRBJ1-1; d_gene: .; v_gene: TRBV6-5
CDR3nt: TGTGCCAGCAGCTTGGTGGGGACGGTGAACACTGAAGCTTTCTTT; CDR3aa: CASSLVGTVNTEAFF; len: 15; abundance: .; j_gene: TRBJ1-1; d_gene: .; v_gene: TRBV5-4